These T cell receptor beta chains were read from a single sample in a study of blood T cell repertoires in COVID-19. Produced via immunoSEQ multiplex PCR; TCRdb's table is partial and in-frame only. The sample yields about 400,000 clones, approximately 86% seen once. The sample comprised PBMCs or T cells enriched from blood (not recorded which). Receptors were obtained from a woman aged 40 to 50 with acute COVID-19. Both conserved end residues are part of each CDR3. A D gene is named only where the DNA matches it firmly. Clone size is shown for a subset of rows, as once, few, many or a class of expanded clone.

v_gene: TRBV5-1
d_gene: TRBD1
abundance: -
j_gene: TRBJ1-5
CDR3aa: CASSLGGQGPNQPQHF
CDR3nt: TGCGCCAGCAGCTTGGGGGGACAGGGTCCGAATCAGCCCCAGCATTTT

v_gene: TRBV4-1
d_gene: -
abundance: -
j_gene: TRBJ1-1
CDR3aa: CASSQEEDTEAFF
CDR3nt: TGCGCCAGCAGCCAAGAGGAGGACACTGAAGCTTTCTTT

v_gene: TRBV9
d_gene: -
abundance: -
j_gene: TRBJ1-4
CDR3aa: CASSVAGQGQEKLFF
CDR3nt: TGTGCCAGCAGCGTAGCAGGGCAGGGTCAAGAAAAACTGTTTTTT

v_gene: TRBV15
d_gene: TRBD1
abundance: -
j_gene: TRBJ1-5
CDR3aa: CATSMQAGGQPQHF
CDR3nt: TGTGCCACCAGCATGCAGGCAGGGGGACAGCCCCAGCATTTT

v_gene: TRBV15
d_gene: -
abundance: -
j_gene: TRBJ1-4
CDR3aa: CATSNPARGKLFF
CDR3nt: TGTGCCACCAGCAACCCGGCAAGGGGGAAACTGTTTTTT

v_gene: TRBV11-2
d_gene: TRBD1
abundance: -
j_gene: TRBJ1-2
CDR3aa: CASSPEWDRGNFGYTF
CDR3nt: TGTGCCAGCAGCCCCGAATGGGACAGGGGGAATTTTGGCTACACCTTC

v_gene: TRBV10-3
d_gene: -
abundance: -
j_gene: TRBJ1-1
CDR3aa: CAIRSRQAGSEAFF
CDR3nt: TGTGCCATCAGGAGTAGACAGGCGGGTTCTGAAGCTTTCTTT

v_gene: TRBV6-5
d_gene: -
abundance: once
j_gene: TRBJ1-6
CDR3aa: CASSFGGSNSRSPLHF
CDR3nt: TGTGCCAGCAGTTTCGGGGGATCTAATTCACGGAGCCCCCTCCACTTT

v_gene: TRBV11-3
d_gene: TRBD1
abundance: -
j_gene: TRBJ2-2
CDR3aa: CASSLEDRFKVNTGELFF
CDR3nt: TGTGCCAGCAGCTTGGAGGACAGGTTCAAGGTGAACACCGGGGAGCTGTTTTTT

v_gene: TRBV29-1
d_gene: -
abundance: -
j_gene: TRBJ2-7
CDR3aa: CSVEDRYEQYF
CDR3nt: TGCAGCGTTGAAGATCGGTACGAGCAGTACTTC

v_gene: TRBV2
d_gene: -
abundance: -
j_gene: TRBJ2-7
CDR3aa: CASSGTVRTFYEQYF
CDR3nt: TGTGCCAGCAGTGGGACAGTCCGGACTTTTTACGAGCAGTACTTC

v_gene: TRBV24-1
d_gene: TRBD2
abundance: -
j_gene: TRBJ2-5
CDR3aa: CATSDSLAGGLETQYF
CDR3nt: TGTGCCACCAGTGACTCCCTAGCGGGGGGTTTGGAGACCCAGTACTTC

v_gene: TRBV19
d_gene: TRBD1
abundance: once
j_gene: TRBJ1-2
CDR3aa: CASSHLPGQGHYGYTF
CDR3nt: TGTGCCAGTAGTCACCTCCCGGGACAGGGTCACTATGGCTACACCTTC

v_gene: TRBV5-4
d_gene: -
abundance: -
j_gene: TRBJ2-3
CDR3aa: CASSPGNTDTQYF
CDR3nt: TGTGCCAGCAGCCCCGGGAACACAGATACGCAGTATTTT

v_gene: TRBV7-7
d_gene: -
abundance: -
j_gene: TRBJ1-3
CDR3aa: CASSLDTGTGNTIYF
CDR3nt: TGTGCCAGCAGCTTAGATACAGGGACTGGAAACACCATATATTTT

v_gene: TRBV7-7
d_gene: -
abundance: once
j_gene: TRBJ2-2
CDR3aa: CASSLGTSGELFF
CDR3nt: TGTGCCAGCAGCTTAGGGACTTCCGGGGAGCTGTTTTTT

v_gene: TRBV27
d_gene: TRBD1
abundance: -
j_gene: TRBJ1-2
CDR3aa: CASSSHRVRGRRDGYTF
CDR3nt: TGTGCCAGCAGCTCACACCGTGTTAGGGGGCGCAGGGATGGCTACACCTTC

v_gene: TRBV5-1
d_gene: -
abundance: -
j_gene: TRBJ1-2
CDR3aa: CASSLTGNGYTF
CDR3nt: TGCGCCAGCAGCTTGACAGGGAATGGCTACACCTTC

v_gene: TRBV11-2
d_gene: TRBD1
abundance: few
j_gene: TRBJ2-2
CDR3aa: CASGVGTGFVGELFF
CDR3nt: TGTGCCAGCGGAGTAGGGACAGGGTTCGTCGGGGAGCTGTTTTTT

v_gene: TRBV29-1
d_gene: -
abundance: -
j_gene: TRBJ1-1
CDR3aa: CSVVRMNTEAFF
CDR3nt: TGCAGCGTTGTGCGCATGAACACTGAAGCTTTCTTT

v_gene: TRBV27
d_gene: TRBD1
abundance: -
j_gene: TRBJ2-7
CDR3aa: CASSLGTGYEQYF
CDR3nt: TGTGCCAGCAGTTTAGGGACAGGCTACGAGCAGTACTTC

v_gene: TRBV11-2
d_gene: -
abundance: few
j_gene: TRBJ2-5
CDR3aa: CASSLDLSGVLKTQYF
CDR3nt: TGTGCCAGCAGCTTAGATCTTTCCGGGGTCCTAAAGACCCAGTACTTC

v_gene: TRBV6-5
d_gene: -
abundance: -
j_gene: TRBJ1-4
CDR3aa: CASSTGGIGEKLFF
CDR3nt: TGTGCCAGCAGTACCGGGGGAATAGGTGAAAAACTGTTTTTT

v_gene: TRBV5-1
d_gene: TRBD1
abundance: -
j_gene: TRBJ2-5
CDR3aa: CASSVGLRGETQYF
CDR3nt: TGCGCCAGCAGCGTGGGGCTCAGGGGGGAGACCCAGTACTTC

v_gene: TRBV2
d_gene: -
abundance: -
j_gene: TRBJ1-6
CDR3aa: CASSEQGQRSPLHF
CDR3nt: TGTGCCAGCAGTGAACAGGGTCAACGATCACCCCTCCACTTT

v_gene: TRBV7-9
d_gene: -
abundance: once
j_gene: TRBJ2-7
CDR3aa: CASSLGPGVSSYEQYF
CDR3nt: TGTGCCAGCAGCTTAGGTCCAGGGGTGAGCTCCTACGAGCAGTACTTC

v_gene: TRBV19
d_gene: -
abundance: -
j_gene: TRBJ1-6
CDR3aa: CASSTRTDNSPLHF
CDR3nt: TGTGCCAGTAGTACCCGGACAGATAATTCACCCCTCCACTTT

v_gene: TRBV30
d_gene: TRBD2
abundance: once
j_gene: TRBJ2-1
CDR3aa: CAFLAGGPFYNEQFF
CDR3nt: TGTGCCTTTCTAGCGGGGGGGCCGTTCTACAATGAGCAGTTCTTC

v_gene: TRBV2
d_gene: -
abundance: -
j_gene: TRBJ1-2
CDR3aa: CASTKDGGAYGYTF
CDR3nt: TGTGCCAGCACGAAGGACGGAGGGGCATATGGCTACACCTTC

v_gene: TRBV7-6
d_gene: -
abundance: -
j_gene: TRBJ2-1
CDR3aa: CASTSLGGRSYNEQFF
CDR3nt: TGTGCCAGCACCTCCCTCGGGGGTAGGTCCTACAATGAGCAGTTCTTC

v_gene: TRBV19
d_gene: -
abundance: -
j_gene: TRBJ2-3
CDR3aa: CASSSRPDTQYF
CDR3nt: TGTGCCAGTAGTTCCCGTCCAGATACGCAGTATTTT

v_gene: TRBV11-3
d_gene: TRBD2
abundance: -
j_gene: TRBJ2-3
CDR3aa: CASSNTPSGATDTQYF
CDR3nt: TGTGCCAGCAGCAATACCCCTAGCGGGGCCACAGATACGCAGTATTTT

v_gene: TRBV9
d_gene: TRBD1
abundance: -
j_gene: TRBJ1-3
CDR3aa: CASSPRDSRPGNTIYF
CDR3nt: TGTGCCAGCAGCCCGAGGGACAGCCGCCCTGGAAACACCATATATTTT

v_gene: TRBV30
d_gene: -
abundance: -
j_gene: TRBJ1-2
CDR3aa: CARSEAYGYTF
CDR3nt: TGTGCCAGATCAGAGGCCTATGGCTACACCTTC

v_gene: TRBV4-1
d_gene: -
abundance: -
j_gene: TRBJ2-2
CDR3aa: CASSQDSYTGELFF
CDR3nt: TGCGCCAGCAGCCAAGATTCGTACACCGGGGAGCTGTTTTTT

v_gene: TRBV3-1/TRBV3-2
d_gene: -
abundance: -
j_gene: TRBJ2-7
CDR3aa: CASSQANTGPQYF
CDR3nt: TGTGCCAGCAGCCAAGCGAATACAGGGCCGCAGTACTTC

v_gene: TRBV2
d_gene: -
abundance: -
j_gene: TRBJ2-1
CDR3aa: CASSFQYNEQFF
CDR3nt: TGTGCCAGCAGTTTCCAATACAATGAGCAGTTCTTC

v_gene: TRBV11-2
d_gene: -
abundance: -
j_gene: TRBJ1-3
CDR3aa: CASSLSSAGSGNTIYF
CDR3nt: TGTGCCAGCAGCTTAAGCTCCGCGGGCTCTGGAAACACCATATATTTT

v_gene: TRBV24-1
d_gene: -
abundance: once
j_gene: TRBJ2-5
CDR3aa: CATSATTERGETQYF
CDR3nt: TGTGCCACCAGTGCAACGACAGAAAGGGGAGAGACCCAGTACTTC

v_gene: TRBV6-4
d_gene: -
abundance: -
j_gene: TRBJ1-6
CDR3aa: CASNSSHNSPLHF
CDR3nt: TGTGCCAGCAATAGCTCCCATAATTCACCCCTCCACTTT